This T cell receptor beta chain was identified in a study of T-cell reconstitution after alpha-beta-depleted transplantation in children. The CDR3 has 14 amino acids. Germline CDR1 and CDR2: KGHSH and LQKENI. V lost 6 bases and J 1 base, leaving 9 bases between the germline ends. A TCRbeta library incorporating unique molecular identifiers was prepared. TCRdb re-derived calls from the PCR reads in MiXCR, one entry per CDR3 protein. The sample holds some 550,000 distinct CDR3 sequences, around 20% seen once. A few counts support this clonotype. This clonotype was sampled from a human donor who donated a stem cell graft to a child with acute lymphoblastic leukemia. The chain couples TRBV18 to TRBJ2-2; D uncertain. The sequenced sample was PBMCs from the stem cell graft donor, obtained from the stem cell graft. This CDR3 reads CASSRTGNTGELFF. CDR3 sequence (DNA): TGTGCCAGCTCCCGGACGGGGAACACCGGGGAGCTGTTTTTT.